These T cell receptor beta chains were read from a single sample in a study of T cell changes during pregnancy in multiple sclerosis. Libraries were prepared by immunoSEQ multiplex PCR; TCRdb keeps only in-frame clonotypes and omits some of them. Among about 72,000 clones listed, about 89% were seen once. Material: peripheral blood, obtained in the second trimester of pregnancy. The receptors derive from a female donor with multiple sclerosis, enrolled in a pregnancy study. The CDR3 runs from the conserved cysteine through the conserved F or W. A D gene is named only where the DNA matches it firmly. Clone size, where shown, is once, few, many, or a class for clones that have expanded.

>TRBD2|TRBV4-3|-|TRBJ2-1
CASSQEPGGGPYNEQFF
TGCGCCAGCAGCCAAGAACCCGGCGGGGGGCCCTACAATGAGCAGTTCTTC
>-|TRBV10-3|-|TRBJ1-2
CAISEPGSYGYTF
TGTGCCATCAGTGAGCCAGGTAGCTATGGCTACACCTTC
>TRBD2|TRBV5-8|-|TRBJ2-5
CASSQGLAGKQETQYF
TGTGCCAGCAGCCAGGGACTAGCGGGGAAACAAGAGACCCAGTACTTC
>-|TRBV15|-|TRBJ2-7
CAIQAGLGSYEQYF
TGTGCCATACAGGCCGGGCTGGGATCCTACGAGCAGTACTTC
>TRBD1|TRBV19|-|TRBJ1-2
CASSIKSGQGKNGYTF
TGTGCCAGTAGTATTAAGTCCGGACAGGGAAAGAATGGCTACACCTTC
>TRBD1|TRBV15|-|TRBJ2-3
CATSSPGTGVGHTDTQYF
TGTGCCACCAGCAGCCCCGGGACAGGGGTAGGGCACACAGATACGCAGTATTTT
>-|TRBV7-2|once|TRBJ1-3
CASSSLGGSGNTIYF
TGTGCCAGCAGTTCCCTGGGGGGCTCTGGAAACACCATATATTTT
>-|TRBV2|-|TRBJ1-2
CASSIQAQRANYGYTF
TGTGCCAGCAGTATTCAAGCCCAACGAGCTAACTATGGCTACACCTTC
>TRBD1|TRBV19|-|TRBJ1-5
CASRYGTDNQPQHF
TGTGCCAGTAGATATGGGACAGACAATCAGCCCCAGCATTTT
>-|TRBV6-5|once|TRBJ1-4
CASSYSTGSNEKLFF
TGTGCCAGCAGTTACTCCACAGGTAGCAATGAAAAACTGTTTTTT
>-|TRBV29-1|-|TRBJ1-2
CSARGAFYGYTF
TGCAGCGCCCGGGGAGCTTTCTATGGCTACACCTTC
>-|TRBV5-4|-|TRBJ2-7
CASSLRTGPYEQYF
TGTGCCAGCAGCTTGAGAACAGGGCCCTACGAGCAGTACTTC
>-|TRBV27|once|TRBJ2-2
CATMRGDTGELFF
TGTGCCACAATGCGGGGAGACACCGGGGAGCTGTTTTTT
>TRBD2|TRBV6-4|few|TRBJ2-2
CASSDSAGAGELFF
TGTGCCAGCAGTGACTCAGCGGGGGCCGGGGAGCTGTTTTTT
>-|TRBV27|-|TRBJ1-2
CASSFKTGVYGYTF
TGTGCCAGCAGTTTTAAGACAGGCGTCTATGGCTACACCTTC
>-|TRBV6-5|-|TRBJ2-7
CASSYSTGSSYEQYF
TGTGCCAGCAGTTACTCGACGGGGAGCTCCTACGAGCAGTACTTC
>-|TRBV6-5|-|TRBJ2-1
CASSYGGNEQFF
TGTGCCAGCAGTTACGGAGGCAATGAGCAGTTCTTC
>TRBD1|TRBV18|-|TRBJ2-1
CASSHPDRASYNEQFF
TGTGCCAGCTCACATCCGGACAGGGCCTCCTACAATGAGCAGTTCTTC
>-|TRBV27|-|TRBJ2-5
CASSLLGGGGETQYF
TGTGCCAGCAGTTTATTGGGGGGTGGAGGGGAGACCCAGTACTTC
>-|TRBV29-1|-|TRBJ1-1
CSVEGAGKIEAFF
TGCAGCGTTGAAGGTGCAGGAAAAATTGAAGCTTTCTTT
>-|TRBV7-3|-|TRBJ2-2
CASSLIGPGGSNTGELFF
TGTGCCAGCAGCTTAATAGGTCCGGGGGGCTCGAACACCGGGGAGCTGTTTTTT
>TRBD2|TRBV7-7|-|TRBJ2-5
CASSPRLAGGRETQYF
TGTGCCAGCAGCCCCAGACTAGCGGGGGGGCGAGAGACCCAGTACTTC
>-|TRBV2|-|TRBJ2-1
CASKTSSYNEQFF
TGTGCCAGCAAAACGAGCTCCTACAATGAGCAGTTCTTC
>-|TRBV7-3|-|TRBJ1-1
CASSLIGRNTEAFF
TGTGCCAGCAGCTTAATTGGCAGGAACACTGAAGCTTTCTTT
>TRBD2|TRBV5-1|-|TRBJ2-3
CASSLAQRGDTQYF
TGCGCCAGCAGCTTGGCCCAGCGGGGAGATACGCAGTATTTT
>TRBD2|TRBV6-1|-|TRBJ2-7
CASSPWGGNEQYF
TGTGCCAGCAGCCCATGGGGGGGGAACGAGCAGTACTTC
>-|TRBV18|few|TRBJ2-7
CASSPATVSYEQYF
TGTGCCAGCTCACCCGCTACCGTCTCCTACGAGCAGTACTTC
>TRBD2|TRBV6-6|-|TRBJ2-3
CATTTGGLTDTQYF
TGTGCCACTACCACGGGGGGACTCACAGATACGCAGTATTTT
>-|TRBV9|-|TRBJ1-2
CASSVDRVGGYTF
TGTGCCAGCAGCGTAGACAGGGTCGGCGGCTACACCTTC
>-|TRBV6-6|-|TRBJ1-1
CASMPLGLNTEAFF
TGTGCCAGCATGCCCCTGGGGCTGAACACTGAAGCTTTCTTT
>-|TRBV19|-|TRBJ1-1
CASRGAGGATEAFF
TGTGCCAGTAGGGGGGCGGGGGGTGCGACTGAAGCTTTCTTT
>-|TRBV7-2|-|TRBJ2-7
CASSLILHYEQYF
TGTGCCAGCAGCTTAATACTGCACTACGAGCAGTACTTC
>TRBD1|TRBV13|-|TRBJ1-2
CASSSNRGGYTF
TGTGCCAGCAGCTCCAACAGGGGAGGCTACACCTTC
>TRBD1|TRBV7-9|once|TRBJ1-2
CASWSPGETGDYGYTF
TGTGCCAGCTGGTCACCGGGGGAGACAGGGGACTATGGCTACACCTTC
>TRBD2|TRBV5-5|-|TRBJ2-4
CASSGAGERGVRGKNIQYF
TGTGCCAGCAGCGGGGCGGGGGAGCGGGGGGTACGGGGGAAAAACATTCAGTACTTC
>-|TRBV7-6|-|TRBJ2-6
CASSFQGFGGANVLTF
TGTGCCAGCAGCTTCCAGGGTTTTGGTGGGGCCAACGTCCTGACTTTC
>-|TRBV6-1|-|TRBJ2-2
CASSEAGGTTGELFF
TGTGCCAGCAGTGAAGCGGGCGGGACGACCGGGGAGCTGTTTTTT
>-|TRBV7-3|-|TRBJ1-6
CASSFLNSPLHF
TGTGCCAGCAGCTTCCTAAATTCACCCCTCCACTTT
>-|TRBV7-9|-|TRBJ1-2
CASTPQDSSIYTF
TGTGCCAGCACGCCTCAGGACAGCTCCATTTACACCTTC
>-|TRBV6-5|-|TRBJ2-3
CASSLTGGNADTQYF
TGTGCCAGCAGCCTAACGGGGGGCAACGCCGATACGCAGTATTTT
>-|TRBV19|-|TRBJ1-2
CASSIPGGNYGYTF
TGTGCCAGTAGTATTCCAGGAGGGAACTATGGCTACACCTTC
>TRBD1|TRBV7-2|-|TRBJ1-2
CASSLAPGDRASGYTF
TGTGCCAGCAGCTTAGCCCCGGGGGACAGGGCGTCTGGCTACACCTTC
>TRBD2|TRBV9|-|TRBJ2-3
CASSVNAGGTDTQYF
TGTGCCAGCAGCGTAAATGCGGGGGGCACAGATACGCAGTATTTT